The 5 T cell receptor beta chains given below trace back to one sample, sequenced in a study of CD8 T cells in ankylosing spondylitis. These receptors have no identified antigens. TCRdb reprocessed the 5' RACE reads with MiXCR, giving one entry per CDR3 protein. The sample includes 500,000 to 650,000 distinct CDR3 sequences, over 4% seen only once; the top ten take roughly 3.2%. Whole-study findings and limits: What seemed typical of ankylosing spondylitis blood was a TCR beta motif built from roughly eight highly homologous variants.

Input material: blood, either unsorted or a sorted T cell fraction (not recorded which). The receptors stem from a male donor with ankylosing spondylitis.

The chain employs TRBV18 and TRBJ2-5, with 9 bases fitting TRBD1. The CDR3 contains 15 residues. The J segment lost 4 bases and the V segment lost 0 bases, leaving 3 bases of the junction unmatched. Looked up from germline, CDR1 is KGHSH and CDR2 is LQKENI. The CDR3 DNA follows: TGTGCCAGCTCACCACCCTCGGACAGGGGAGAGACCCAGTACTTC. Its translation is CASSPPSDRGETQYF.

This clonotype was observed many times. This chain links TRBV20-1 with TRBJ2-3; TRBD1 matches at 7 bases. The CDR3 spans 13 residues. V dropped 6 bases and J dropped 2; count of bases not matched to a gene: 5. Germline CDR1 DFQATT, CDR2 SNEGSKA (reference sequence). The CDR3 DNA follows: TGCAGTGCCCTCAGGGGGACCACAGATACGCAGTATTTT. Translating it yields CSALRGTTDTQYF.

The table lists this clonotype with a few counts. The gene calls are TRBV6-2 or TRBV6-3 and TRBJ1-1; 9 nucleotides align to TRBD1. The length of the CDR3 is 15 residues. The V gene end was trimmed by 6 bases and the J gene end by 1 base; junction bases not matched to a gene: 6. Germline loops: CDR1 MNHEY, CDR2 SVGEGT. CDR3 DNA: TGTGCCAGCAGCTCACAGGGGGCCCCGAACACTGAAGCTTTCTTT. This translates into CASSSQGAPNTEAFF.

This clonotype was observed a few times. The V gene is TRBV3-1, the J gene TRBJ1-1; D is unclear. Germline-derived CDR1 and CDR2 are LGHDT and YNNKEL (reference sequence). Trimming pared 0 bases from V and 4 bases from J, leaving 12 bases between. The CDR3 contains 15 residues. As DNA, the CDR3 is TGTGCCAGCAGCCAAGACCTCCACTGGGGCACTGAAGCTTTCTTT. It is translated as CASSQDLHWGTEAFF.

This clonotype was seen only a few times. The chain carries TRBV4-2 and TRBJ2-5; 7 bases line up with TRBD2. The CDR3 is 18 amino acids. The junction had 13 bases not matched to a gene; V was cut back by 0 bases and J by 3 bases. Germline V CDR1 and CDR2: LGHNA, YNFKEQ. The CDR3 protein is CASSQELPGGSEEETQYF. CDR3 nucleotides: TGTGCCAGCAGCCAAGAACTACCAGGCGGGAGTGAGGAAGAGACCCAGTACTTC.